These 32 T cell receptor beta chains were all obtained from the same sample, sequenced in a study of T cell responses to AZD1222 COVID-19 vaccine. The protocol was immunoSEQ multiplex PCR, while the TCRdb copy is restricted to in-frame clones and leaves out a portion. The sample lists 110,000 or so clones; 88% were seen once. The material sequenced was peripheral blood, taken on day 0 of MenACWY control vaccination. The receptors were sampled from an adult in good health.

This sequence joins TRBV20-1 and TRBJ1-1; TRBD1 matches at 7 bases. The CDR3 length is 12 residues. After removal of 3 bases from V and 11 bases from J, the junction contained 9 bases not matched to a gene. Per the germline V gene, CDR1 is DFQATT and CDR2 is SNEGSKA (reference sequence). CDR3 residues: CSASGGAGGAFF. CDR3 nucleotide sequence: TGCAGTGCTAGTGGAGGGGCAGGGGGGGCTTTCTTT.

In DNA, the CDR3 is TGTGCCAGCAGCCGACTAGCGGGGACCCCCTACAATGAGCAGTTCTTC. Protein: CASSRLAGTPYNEQFF. The genes are TRBV28 and TRBJ2-1; 11 nucleotides align to TRBD2. The V segment lost 6 bases and the J segment 2 bases; nucleotides outside the gene matches: 6. The CDR3 has 16 residues. The germline CDR1 and CDR2 sequences are MDHEN and SYDVKM.

CDR3: CASSLRGSNQPQHF. Here the CDR3 DNA reads TGTGCCAGCAGCTTAAGAGGGTCAAATCAGCCCCAGCATTTT. The V call is TRBV7-8, the J call TRBJ1-5; D unclear. Trimming removed 2 bases at V and 4 bases at J, with 9 bases between. The CDR3 covers 14 residues. The germline CDR1 and CDR2 sequences are SGHVS and FQNEAQ.

The V call is TRBV7-2, the J call TRBJ2-1; a weak D match, TRBD2 (6 bases). Germline V CDR1 and CDR2: SGHTA, FQGNSA. Trimming removed 6 bases from V and 0 bases from J, with 12 bases in between. This CDR3 is 15 amino acids long. The CDR3: CASRPDGSSYNEQFF. CDR3 DNA sequence: TGTGCCAGCAGACCCGACGGGAGCTCCTACAATGAGCAGTTCTTC. Full variable domain (missing parts from reference TRBV7-2 and TRBJ2-1): GAGVSQSPSNKVTEKGKDVELRCDPISGHTALYWYRQSLGQGLEFLIYFQGNSAPDKSGLPSDRFSAERTGGSVSTLTIQRTQQEDSAVYLCASRPDGSSYNEQFFGPGTRLTVL.

This clone has only a few counts. The genes are TRBV6-2 or TRBV6-3 and TRBJ2-7; no reliable D call. Looked up from germline, CDR1 is MNHEY and CDR2 is SVGEGT. The CDR3 consists of 14 residues. V lost 4 bases and J 7 bases, leaving 17 bases between the germline ends. CDR3 in amino acids: CASSLITGSSEQYF. CDR3 DNA: TGTGCCAGCAGTTTAATCACGGGCTCGTCGGAGCAGTACTTC.

The chain combines TRBV30 with TRBJ2-1; no clear D gene. Trimming shortened V by 5 bases and J by 5 bases, and 10 bases separated the two germline ends. The germline gives CDR1 GTSNPN, CDR2 SVGIG (reference sequence). The CDR3 covers 12 residues. CDR3 amino acids: CAWQIVNNEQFF. CDR3 sequence (DNA): TGTGCCTGGCAGATTGTTAACAATGAGCAGTTCTTC.

This chain connects TRBV4-2 to TRBJ2-5; D perhaps matches TRBD2 (5 bases). CDR1 is LGHNA and CDR2 is YNFKEQ in the germline V gene. V was pared by 2 bases and J by 5 bases, with 9 bases between. The CDR3 runs 13 residues. CDR3 nucleotides: TGTGCCAGCAGCCAACCCGGCGGGGAGACCCAGTACTTC. Translating it yields CASSQPGGETQYF.

This chain connects TRBV30 to TRBJ1-2, with D possibly TRBD1 on 5 matching bases. V shed 2 bases and J shed 4 bases, with 14 bases lying between them. The CDR3 has 14 residues. The germline V gene encodes CDR1 GTSNPN and CDR2 SVGIG (reference sequence). The chain's CDR3 is CAWSPRGGFYGYTF. The DNA of the CDR3 is TGTGCCTGGAGTCCCCGGGGGGGATTCTATGGCTACACCTTC.

The CDR3, as DNA: TGCGCCAGCAGCTTGAATCCAGGGGACTCCTACGAGCAGTACTTC. Its protein product is CASSLNPGDSYEQYF. The rearrangement links TRBV5-1 to TRBJ2-7, with D perhaps TRBD1 (6 bases). CDR3 size: 15 residues. V lost 1 base, J lost 0 bases, and 11 bases lay in between. Germline loops: CDR1 SGHRS, CDR2 YFSETQ.

This chain connects TRBV7-3 to TRBJ1-1; a weak D match, TRBD1 (6 bases). V lost 5 bases, J lost 3 bases, and 16 bases lay in between. Per germline, CDR1 SGHTA and CDR2 FQGTGA. The CDR3 totals 15 residues. CDR3 protein: CASSENRGPDTEAFF. CDR3 bases: TGTGCCAGCAGCGAGAACCGGGGGCCAGACACTGAAGCTTTCTTT.

The gene calls are TRBV4-1 and TRBJ1-2, with no clear D. The germline V and J ends were trimmed by 1 base and 6 bases, with 9 bases remaining between them. CDR1 and CDR2 (germline): MGHRA, YSYEKL. This CDR3 comprises 13 residues. In DNA form, the CDR3 reads TGCGCCAGCAGCCAAGGGGTTCTGGATGGCTACACCTTC. Its protein product is CASSQGVLDGYTF.

This rearrangement joins TRBV19 to TRBJ2-3; TRBD2 matches at 11 bases. J gave up 1 base and V 6 bases, and 12 bases lay outside the gene matches. Germline V gene lookup returns CDR1 LNHDA and CDR2 SQIVND (reference sequence). This CDR3 is built from 18 residues. The CDR3 protein is CASSLWILAGGRTDTQYF. The CDR3 DNA sequence: TGTGCCAGTAGCCTCTGGATTCTAGCGGGGGGACGCACAGATACGCAGTATTTT.

The CDR3 DNA follows: TGTGCCAGCAGTAGGGATGAAAAACTGTTTTTT. Protein: CASSRDEKLFF. The chain couples TRBV12-3 or TRBV12-4 to TRBJ1-4; D not certain. CDR3 size: 11 residues. The V end was cut by 5 bases, the J end by 6 bases, with 4 bases between.

This chain uses TRBV19 with TRBJ2-3; D may be TRBD1 or TRBD2 (5 bases each). This CDR3 region has 15 residues. V lost 8 bases to trimming and J lost 7 bases, with 22 bases between them. Germline V gives CDR1 LNHDA, CDR2 SQIVND (reference sequence). For the CDR3, the DNA is TGTGCCAGTGGCTCCCGGGGCGCAGGGAGCTATACGCAGTATTTT. Translating it yields CASGSRGAGSYTQYF.

Only one count was recorded for this clone. V and J are TRBV19 and TRBJ2-2; D is uncertain. Germline values: CDR1 LNHDA, CDR2 SQIVND (reference sequence). Between the trimmed V and J ends, which lost 6 bases and 6 bases, there was a span of 17 bases. The CDR3 spans 15 residues. CDR3 sequence (DNA): TGTGCCAGTAGCCGAGAGAGGAGAAGGGCCGGGGAGCTGTTTTTT. Protein: CASSRERRRAGELFF.

The rearrangement links TRBV2 to TRBJ2-7, with D perhaps matching TRBD2 (5 bases). Germline-derived CDR1 and CDR2 are SNHLY and FYNNEI. The CDR3 has 14 residues. The V and J ends lost 6 bases and 6 bases respectively, with 18 bases between them. CDR3 coding DNA: TGTGCCAGCAGGGGCGTGCGCGGGTTAAGCGAGCAGTACTTC. Protein product: CASRGVRGLSEQYF.

The chain employs TRBV7-3 and TRBJ1-6; D remains unclear. Germline CDR1 and CDR2: SGHTA and FQGTGA. This CDR3 region has 13 residues. V was cut by 2 bases and J by 6 bases, with 5 bases left in between. The CDR3 reads CASSLGLNSPLHF. The DNA of the CDR3 is TGTGCCAGCAGCTTAGGGCTTAATTCACCCCTCCACTTT.

The chain recombines TRBV2 with TRBJ2-7; D gene unclear. The CDR3 contains 12 residues. Trimming took 3 bases from V and 4 from J, leaving 7 bases between them. Germline V lookup: CDR1 SNHLY, CDR2 FYNNEI. The CDR3 protein is CASSDTAYEQYF. The CDR3 DNA reads as TGTGCCAGCAGTGACACGGCTTACGAGCAGTACTTC.

This clone showed up just a few times. The V gene is TRBV9, the J gene TRBJ1-5; 7 bases agree with TRBD1. This CDR3 has 12 amino acids. V lost 7 bases, J lost 3 bases, and 1 base stayed unmatched. CDR1 and CDR2 (germline): SGDLS, YYNGEE. The CDR3 spells CASGTVNQPQHF. The CDR3 bases are TGTGCCAGCGGGACAGTCAATCAGCCCCAGCATTTT. Full variable domain (remainder filled in from reference TRBV9 and TRBJ1-5): DSGVTQTPKHLITATGQRVTLRCSPRSGDLSVYWYQQSLDQGLQFLIQYYNGEERAKGNILERFSAQQFPDLHSELNLSSLELGDSALYFCASGTVNQPQHFGDGTRLSIL.

The chain uses TRBV5-6 and TRBJ2-7, with D hard to call. Germline V gene data show CDR1 as SGHDT and CDR2 as YYEEEE. This CDR3 contains 11 residues. Trimming took 3 bases from V and 6 from J, leaving 7 bases between them. CDR3 in amino acids: CASSYSGEQYF. CDR3 nucleotide sequence: TGTGCCAGCAGCTATTCCGGCGAGCAGTACTTC.

This chain joins TRBV28 and TRBJ2-7; D remains ambiguous. CDR3 length equals 12 residues. V was shortened by 8 bases and J by 9 bases, with 17 bases between the two germline ends. Germline CDR1 is MDHEN and CDR2 is SYDVKM. For the CDR3, the DNA is TGTGCCAGCCGCTCGGTATCAGGTAGGCAGTACTTC. This gives the protein CASRSVSGRQYF.

The V and J genes are TRBV4-1 and TRBJ1-2; 7 positions agree with TRBD1. CDR1 is MGHRA and CDR2 is YSYEKL in the germline V gene. CDR3 length equals 15 residues. The V gene end was trimmed by 2 bases and the J gene end by 2 bases; junction bases not matched to a gene: 5. CDR3 nucleotide sequence: TGCGCCAGCAGCCAACCCCACAGGGGAAACTATGGCTACACCTTC. It specifies CASSQPHRGNYGYTF.

This chain uses TRBV6-5 with TRBJ1-2, with D tentatively TRBD1 (6 bases). The CDR3 sequence is 11 residues long. Germline loops: CDR1 MNHEY, CDR2 SVGAGI. Trimming pared 4 bases from V and 8 bases from J, leaving 8 bases between. CDR3 DNA sequence: TGTGCCAGCAGTTCGACAGGCGGCTACACCTTC. Its translation is CASSSTGGYTF.

This clone came up a few times. The chain carries TRBV7-2 and TRBJ2-3; TRBD2 matches 9 bases. Trimming cost V 3 bases and J 4 bases; bases outside gene matches: 17. Germline CDR1 SGHTA, CDR2 FQGNSA. CDR3 length: 19 amino acids. The CDR3 DNA follows: TGTGCCAGCAGCTTGGCCCCTAGCGGGAATTTGGTACTATCAGATACGCAGTATTTT. Translated, it gives CASSLAPSGNLVLSDTQYF.

This sequence joins TRBV28 and TRBJ2-5; 9 bases match TRBD1. This CDR3 region has 14 residues. With V trimmed by 5 bases and J by 5 bases, 6 bases remained unmatched. The germline V gene encodes CDR1 MDHEN and CDR2 SYDVKM. Here the CDR3 reads CASSRRDRAETQYF. The CDR3 DNA follows: TGTGCCAGCAGTCGCCGGGACAGGGCCGAGACCCAGTACTTC.

This clone was observed a few times. V usage is TRBV4-2 and J usage is TRBJ2-3, with 9 bases lining up with TRBD2. Per germline, CDR1 LGHNA and CDR2 YNFKEQ. Trimming at V came to 3 bases and at J to 0 bases, leaving 4 bases not matched to a gene. The CDR3 spans 16 residues. CDR3 in amino acids: CASSHLAGASTDTQYF. Here the CDR3 DNA reads TGTGCCAGCAGCCACTTAGCGGGAGCCAGCACAGATACGCAGTATTTT.

The chain employs TRBV10-3 and TRBJ2-3, with 13 bases identical to TRBD2. The CDR3 is 15 amino acids. With 7 bases clipped from V and 1 base from J, the junction kept 2 bases outside the gene matches. The germline V gene encodes CDR1 ENHRY and CDR2 SYGVKD. The CDR3 DNA sequence: TGTGCCATCACCACTAGCGGGGGGGGCACAGATACGCAGTATTTT. Its protein is CAITTSGGGTDTQYF.

The gene calls are TRBV18 and TRBJ1-5; D is undetermined. V gave up 5 bases and J gave up 1 base, with 6 bases separating them. Per the germline V gene, CDR1 is KGHSH and CDR2 is LQKENI. The CDR3 has 13 residues. The CDR3 protein is CASSAESNQPQHF. The CDR3 region has the DNA TGTGCCAGCTCAGCGGAGAGCAATCAGCCCCAGCATTTT.

J is TRBJ2-3 and V is TRBV2; D is uncertain. This CDR3 is 10 amino acids long. CDR1 is SNHLY, CDR2 FYNNEI, per germline. Deletions cut 10 bases from V and 7 bases from J, with 9 bases between. The CDR3 loop reads CATTGNTQYF. The CDR3 DNA reads TGTGCCACAACGGGCAATACGCAGTATTTT.

V is TRBV5-8 and J is TRBJ2-5, with 10 bases fitting TRBD2. Germline V gene data show CDR1 as SGHTS and CDR2 as YDEGEE. J was trimmed by 9 bases and V by 2 bases; bases with no gene match: 4. There are 13 residues in the CDR3. The CDR3 region has the DNA TGTGCCAGCAGCTTCGGGCTAGCGGGGGCCCAGTACTTC. Its protein is CASSFGLAGAQYF.

This chain links TRBV29-1 with TRBJ2-7; 7 nucleotides align to TRBD2. J gave up 2 bases and V 5 bases, and 6 bases lay outside the gene matches. CDR1 and CDR2 from the germline V gene are SQVTM and ANQGSEA. The CDR3 spans 13 residues. The CDR3 loop is CSVQRGTTYEQYF. In DNA, the CDR3 is TGCAGCGTTCAGCGGGGTACAACCTACGAGCAGTACTTC.

The chain has TRBV5-1 and TRBJ1-3; 10 bases match TRBD1. CDR1 is SGHRS, CDR2 YFSETQ, per germline. V was clipped by 0 bases and J by 1 base; unmatched bases: 10. There are 19 residues in the CDR3. The CDR3 loop reads CASSLVPSRQGASGNTIYF. The DNA for the CDR3 is TGCGCCAGCAGCTTGGTCCCCTCTAGACAGGGGGCTTCTGGAAACACCATATATTTT.